A single T cell receptor beta chain is shown here with its context. Its matching antigen is unknown. The data belong to a study of T cell responses to AZD1222 COVID-19 vaccine. At the level of the study: It was second doses at about 4 or about 12 weeks that were pooled. Study outcomes and limitations: Repertoires in all cases were sampled only once the peak T cell response had passed. Most donors were white British, females outnumbered males, and clonal diversity was possibly underestimated.

Generated by immunoSEQ multiplex PCR, the TCRdb table keeps only in-frame clones and is missing some. The sample includes more than 140,000 clones, approximately 88% of them seen just once. The ends lost 4 bases at V and 3 bases at J; junction bases unmatched: 6. CDR1 MGHDK and CDR2 SYGVNS come from the germline V gene. CDR3 length: 14 amino acids. The source was peripheral blood, collected on day 0 of AZD1222 vaccination. The rearrangement uses TRBV25-1 and TRBJ2-7; 7 nucleotides line up with TRBD1. The sequence derives from an adult in good health. The CDR3: CASSAPGQNYEQYF. CDR3 bases: TGTGCCAGCAGTGCGCCGGGACAGAACTACGAGCAGTACTTC.